The present T cell receptor (beta chain) was sequenced within a study of CD8 T cells in ankylosing spondylitis. Whole-study findings and limits: Matched ankylosing spondylitis synovial fluid reportedly showed significant enrichment of disease-linked clones. Seemingly distinctive of ankylosing spondylitis blood was a TCR beta motif formed by eight highly homologous variants.

This CDR3 region has 14 residues. V trimming: 6 bases; J trimming: 5 bases; junction bases outside the gene matches: 6. Germline lookup yields CDR1 MNHEY and CDR2 SMNVEV (reference sequence). This clonotype was seen a few times. No antigen is known for it. Using quantitative 5'-RACE with molecular barcodes, the authors made TCR beta libraries. TCRdb re-derived calls from the 5' RACE reads in MiXCR, one entry per CDR3 protein. The table includes around 340,000 distinct CDR3 sequences, approximately 14% detected once. The sequenced material came from blood, either unsorted or a sorted T cell fraction (not recorded which). The gene calls are TRBV27 and TRBJ2-3; TRBD1 agrees at 9 bases. This TCR was recovered from a male donor with ankylosing spondylitis or in good health (not recorded which). In DNA form, the CDR3 reads TGTGCCAGCAGCTTTGGACAGGGGATAGATACGCAGTATTTT. Its translation: CASSFGQGIDTQYF.